A selection of T cell receptor beta chains follows, all from one sample in a study of cytomegalovirus exposure and HLA in healthy donors. Measured with immunoSEQ multiplex PCR; TCRdb has only the in-frame clones, and not every one. Of about 190,000 clones listed, roughly four fifths are singletons. Source material: PBMCs. The receptor set was obtained from a woman aged 25-40 years in good health and CMV-seropositive. Both conserved end residues are part of each CDR3. A D gene is named only where the DNA matches it firmly. Clone sizes are given selectively: once, few, many, or a class where the clone is expanded.

v_gene	j_gene	d_gene	abundance	CDR3aa	CDR3nt
TRBV2	TRBJ1-1	.	few	CASRGMGGWTEAFF	TGTGCCAGCAGGGGGATGGGGGGTTGGACTGAAGCTTTCTTT
TRBV5-4	TRBJ2-1	.	.	CASSLRQYNEQFF	TGTGCCAGCAGCCTACGACAGTACAATGAGCAGTTCTTC
TRBV4-2	TRBJ2-7	.	.	CASSQDSTGVSYEQYF	TGTGCCAGCAGCCAAGACTCGACAGGCGTCTCCTACGAGCAGTACTTC
TRBV5-6	TRBJ2-7	TRBD2	.	CASSLAGTSGLYYEQYF	TGTGCCAGCAGCTTGGCCGGGACTAGCGGACTCTACTACGAGCAGTACTTC
TRBV28	TRBJ1-2	TRBD1	.	CASTRTGALRHNYGYTF	TGTGCCAGCACCAGAACAGGGGCCTTACGCCATAACTATGGCTACACCTTC
TRBV9	TRBJ2-3	.	.	CASSGSLTDTQYF	TGTGCCAGCAGCGGAAGCCTCACAGATACGCAGTATTTT
TRBV10-3	TRBJ2-2	TRBD2	few	CAARLGGSFTGELFF	TGTGCCGCCAGATTGGGCGGGAGCTTTACCGGGGAGCTGTTTTTT
TRBV21-1	TRBJ1-1	.	.	CASTRIQGWNTEAFF	TGTGCCAGCACCCGGATACAGGGTTGGAACACTGAAGCTTTCTTT
TRBV18	TRBJ1-4	.	.	CASSRSDNEKLFF	TGTGCCAGCTCAAGGAGCGATAATGAAAAACTGTTTTTT
TRBV2	TRBJ2-3	TRBD2	once	CASRISTSGSNIDTQYF	TGTGCCAGCCGTATTTCGACTAGCGGGAGTAACATAGATACGCAGTATTTT
TRBV6-1	TRBJ2-7	.	.	CASSTPPLYEQYF	TGTGCCAGCAGCACCCCCCCCCTCTACGAGCAGTACTTC
TRBV15	TRBJ1-1	TRBD1	.	CATSRGILSGGGDKGFF	TGTGCCACCAGCAGAGGGATCTTATCAGGGGGCGGCGATAAGGGTTTCTTT
TRBV5-1	TRBJ1-2	.	.	CASSLEGEIGYTF	TGCGCCAGCAGCTTGGAGGGGGAGATTGGCTACACCTTC
TRBV6-5	TRBJ1-2	.	.	CASTLRGGSYGYTF	TGTGCCAGCACCCTACGTGGTGGTAGCTATGGCTACACCTTC
TRBV19	TRBJ2-1	TRBD1	.	CASTLTGTGKNEQFF	TGTGCCAGTACCTTAACCGGGACAGGGAAGAATGAGCAGTTCTTC
TRBV4-1	TRBJ2-7	TRBD2	.	CASSRPGGRVNEQYF	TGCGCCAGCAGCCGCCCCGGCGGGAGGGTCAACGAGCAGTACTTC
TRBV5-4	TRBJ2-1	TRBD2	.	CASSPTSGSRYNEQFF	TGTGCCAGCAGCCCTACTAGCGGGAGTAGGTACAATGAGCAGTTCTTC
TRBV29-1	TRBJ2-5	.	.	CSVWVHRAQETQYF	TGCAGCGTTTGGGTTCACAGGGCCCAGGAGACCCAGTACTTC
TRBV7-8	TRBJ1-6	TRBD1	.	CASSWGTGSSYNSPLHF	TGTGCCAGCAGCTGGGGGACAGGGAGCTCCTATAATTCACCCCTCCACTTT
TRBV6-1	TRBJ1-1	.	.	CASRLDRWNTEAFF	TGTGCCAGCAGATTAGACAGGTGGAACACTGAAGCTTTCTTT
TRBV15	TRBJ1-5	TRBD1	.	CATSRVAGGGQPQHF	TGTGCCACCAGCAGAGTGGCAGGGGGCGGGCAGCCCCAGCATTTT
TRBV5-1	TRBJ1-1	.	.	CASNLGGTEAFF	TGCGCCAGCAACCTCGGGGGCACTGAAGCTTTCTTT
TRBV2	TRBJ1-1	.	.	CASRGQGNTEAFF	TGTGCCAGCAGAGGTCAGGGAAACACTGAAGCTTTCTTT
TRBV6-1	TRBJ2-7	TRBD2	.	CASDPSGGFGYEQYF	TGTGCCAGCGACCCTAGCGGGGGGTTCGGCTACGAGCAGTACTTC
TRBV27	TRBJ2-3	TRBD2	.	CASSPRLAGGRDTQYF	TGTGCCAGCAGTCCACGACTAGCGGGAGGGAGAGATACGCAGTATTTT
TRBV19	TRBJ1-2	.	.	CASTTTALVGYGYTF	TGTGCCAGTACCACGACAGCGTTAGTAGGATATGGCTACACCTTC
TRBV5-1	TRBJ2-7	.	.	CASSLERDWIEQYF	TGCGCCAGCAGCTTGGAGCGTGACTGGATCGAGCAGTACTTC